This T cell receptor (beta chain) emerged from a study of OX40 agonist ivuxolimab in advanced cancers. Study summary: An anti-OX40 (CD134) antibody with agonistic activity, ivuxolimab, was administered to patients. The diagnoses of dose-escalation patients were hepatocellular carcinoma, melanoma, renal cell or head and neck cancer.

The protocol was immunoSEQ multiplex PCR, while the TCRdb copy is restricted to in-frame clones and leaves out a portion. The sample records 30,000 to 35,000 clones, roughly 80% being singletons. Exclusion of a patient followed from autoimmune disease history or systemic immunosuppression. The germline gives CDR1 MDHEN, CDR2 SYDVKM. V was clipped by 2 bases and J by 4 bases, with 6 bases between them. There are 12 residues in the CDR3. The material was CD4+ or CD8+ T cells sorted from blood, obtained in a trial of the OX40 agonist ivuxolimab. The clonotype comes from an adult with an advanced solid tumor such as melanoma, head and neck, liver or kidney cancer. The V call is TRBV28, the J call TRBJ2-7; tentatively, D is TRBD1 (6 bases). CDR3 in DNA: TGTGCCAGCAGTTTAACAGGGTACGAGCAGTACTTC. Its protein is CASSLTGYEQYF.